The 21 T cell receptor beta chains below all came from one sample that was sequenced in a study of blood T cell repertoires in COVID-19. Clones were read by immunoSEQ multiplex PCR, and TCRdb kept only the in-frame ones, dropping some. The sample shows over 200,000 clones, approximately 88% of them seen only once. The material sequenced was peripheral blood. The receptors were sampled from a man aged 55 to 70 who had recovered from COVID-19.

CDR3 sequence: CNPGRRHSGANVLTF. CDR3 in DNA: TGCAACCCCGGCCGGCGGCACTCTGGGGCCAACGTCCTGACTTTC. The chain joins TRBV29-1 to TRBJ2-6; D ambiguous. The CDR3 contains 15 residues. Germline V gives CDR1 SQVTM, CDR2 ANQGSEA.

V is TRBV27 and J is TRBJ2-1; the D gene is possibly TRBD2 (5 bases). The V gene lost 4 bases and the J gene lost 3 bases, with 13 bases spanning the gap. The CDR3 length is 15 residues. Germline CDR1 is MNHEY and CDR2 is SMNVEV (reference sequence). CDR3 nucleotide sequence: TGTGCCAGCAGTTCCCCTCAGCGGAACTACAATGAGCAGTTCTTC. Protein sequence: CASSSPQRNYNEQFF.

The V gene is TRBV18, the J gene TRBJ2-2; D gene ambiguous. The CDR3 has 13 amino acids. Germline CDR1 is KGHSH and CDR2 is LQKENI. Trimming pared 3 bases from V and 4 bases from J, leaving 6 bases between. CDR3 protein: CASSPSSTGELFF. The CDR3 DNA is TGTGCCAGCTCACCCTCCAGCACCGGGGAGCTGTTTTTT.

The table lists this clone with a few counts. The chain is built from TRBV11-3 and TRBJ2-2; possibly TRBD1 for D (6 bases). CDR3 length equals 15 residues. Trimming removed 5 bases from V and 6 bases from J, with 16 bases in between. Germline CDR1 reads SGHNT; CDR2 reads YENEEA. CDR3 loop: CASSPGQRKAGELFF. DNA of the CDR3: TGTGCCAGCAGCCCAGGACAGAGAAAGGCCGGGGAGCTGTTTTTT.

In this sample, this clone turned up once. The gene calls are TRBV27 and TRBJ2-7; 8 bases map to TRBD1. Germline V gives CDR1 MNHEY, CDR2 SMNVEV (reference sequence). J gave up 5 bases and V 6 bases, and 12 bases lay outside the gene matches. The CDR3 sequence is 15 residues long. CDR3 amino acids: CASRDPGQGVHEQYF. In DNA, the CDR3 is TGTGCCAGCAGAGATCCCGGACAGGGTGTACACGAGCAGTACTTC.

The V call is TRBV28, the J call TRBJ2-3; 7 bases agree with TRBD2. Trimming removed 6 bases from V and 1 base from J; junction bases left unmatched: 10. CDR3 length: 16 amino acids. Germline V gene lookup returns CDR1 MDHEN and CDR2 SYDVKM. CDR3: CASSPLAALGTDTQYF. Written as DNA, the CDR3 is TGTGCCAGCAGCCCGCTAGCGGCCCTAGGCACAGATACGCAGTATTTT.

This clone was picked up a small number of times. The chain has TRBV5-1 and TRBJ1-4; TRBD1 might be the D (5 bases). CDR1 and CDR2 from the germline V gene are SGHRS and YFSETQ. V lost 2 bases and J 2 bases, leaving 13 bases between the germline ends. The CDR3 totals 16 residues. The CDR3 here is CASSLNPAGTNEKLFF. CDR3 DNA sequence: TGCGCCAGCAGCTTAAACCCCGCAGGGACTAATGAAAAACTGTTTTTT. The full variable domain, completed using reference TRBV5-1 and TRBJ1-4, is KAGVTQTPRYLIKTRGQQVTLSCSPISGHRSVSWYQQTPGQGLQFLFEYFSETQRNKGNFPGRFSGRQFSNSRSEMNVSTLELGDSALYLCASSLNPAGTNEKLFFGSGTQLSVL.

V is TRBV4-1 and J is TRBJ1-1; 7 bases align to TRBD1. The ends lost 3 bases at V and 0 bases at J; junction bases unmatched: 19. This CDR3 is 20 amino acids long. Germline CDR1 is MGHRA and CDR2 is YSYEKL. This CDR3 is CASSQVPRRAGGIVNTEAFF. The CDR3, as DNA: TGCGCCAGCAGCCAGGTGCCGAGGAGGGCAGGGGGGATCGTGAACACTGAAGCTTTCTTT.

J is TRBJ2-1 and V is TRBV7-3; possible D gene TRBD1, 6 bases. V shed 0 bases and J shed 3 bases, with 9 bases lying between them. The CDR3 runs to 15 residues. Germline loops: CDR1 SGHTA, CDR2 FQGTGA. In DNA form, the CDR3 reads TGTGCCAGCAGCTTAACGGGGGCTTTCTACAATGAGCAGTTCTTC. It translates to CASSLTGAFYNEQFF.

The chain links TRBV7-2 to TRBJ2-6; 7 bases are shared with TRBD1. With 5 bases clipped from V and 2 bases from J, the junction kept 6 bases outside the gene matches. Per germline, CDR1 SGHTA and CDR2 FQGNSA. The CDR3 loop spans 16 amino acids. The CDR3 here is CASSPRGTAGANVLTF. CDR3 coding DNA: TGTGCCAGCAGCCCTAGAGGGACAGCTGGGGCCAACGTCCTGACTTTC.

The rearrangement links TRBV6-2 or TRBV6-3 to TRBJ1-4; 7 bases are shared with TRBD1. Losses at the gene ends were 6 bases for V and 0 bases for J; bases not matched to a gene: 16. This CDR3 is built from 19 residues. Germline V gene sequence: CDR1 MNHEY, CDR2 SVGEGT. CDR3 loop: CASSPTGPQGWATNEKLFF. Here the CDR3 DNA reads TGTGCCAGCAGCCCTACCGGACCACAGGGGTGGGCAACTAATGAAAAACTGTTTTTT.

This chain joins TRBV5-4 and TRBJ1-3, with a possible D match to TRBD1 (6 bases). Germline V gene lookup returns CDR1 SGHNT and CDR2 YYREEE (reference sequence). This CDR3 has 14 amino acids. V was trimmed by 0 bases and J by 2 bases, leaving 6 bases between them. The CDR3 nucleotides read TGTGCCAGCAGCTTGGACAGGGCTGGAAACACCATATATTTT. It specifies CASSLDRAGNTIYF.

V gene TRBV5-1 combines with J gene TRBJ2-2; 7 nucleotides line up with TRBD1. V was pared by 6 bases and J by 0 bases, with 5 bases of the junction left unmatched. Germline CDR1 SGHRS, CDR2 YFSETQ. The CDR3 covers 15 residues. The CDR3 sequence: CASTGTVSNTGELFF. The CDR3 DNA follows: TGCGCCAGCACAGGGACAGTTTCGAACACCGGGGAGCTGTTTTTT.

The CDR3 loop is CASSLGRQGYGYTF. CDR3 sequence (DNA): TGTGCCAGCAGCTTAGGCCGACAGGGATACGGCTACACCTTC. The V call is TRBV7-2, the J call TRBJ1-2; 7 nucleotides align to TRBD1. This CDR3 has 14 residues. The J segment lost 8 bases and the V segment lost 1 base, leaving 7 bases of the junction unmatched. The germline CDR1 and CDR2 sequences are SGHTA and FQGNSA.

V usage is TRBV28 and J usage is TRBJ2-5; 8 positions agree with TRBD1. Germline values: CDR1 MDHEN, CDR2 SYDVKM. The ends lost 6 bases at V and 2 bases at J; junction bases unmatched: 8. There are 15 residues in the CDR3. This chain's CDR3 is CASSWDRRTQETQYF. CDR3 in DNA: TGTGCCAGCAGCTGGGACAGGAGAACGCAAGAGACCCAGTACTTC.

Comment on this clone: A read error may account for a junction end that differs from germline. The CDR3 nucleotides are TGTGCCAGCAGTAGGGGGGGTACCTATGGCTACACCTTC. Residues: CASSRGGTYGYTF. The rearrangement uses TRBV19 and TRBJ1-2, with TRBD1 as a possible D gene (6 bases). This CDR3 has 13 amino acids. Germline loops: CDR1 LNHDA, CDR2 SQIVND (reference sequence).

The chain uses TRBV24-1 and TRBJ2-5; D might be TRBD2 (6 bases). CDR3 length equals 16 residues. Germline CDR1 and CDR2: KGHDR and SFDVKD. V was cut by 3 bases and J by 4 bases, with 17 bases left in between. In nucleotides, the CDR3 is TGTGCCACCAGTGATACCCCTGGGCGGGGAACAGAGACCCAGTACTTC. Protein sequence: CATSDTPGRGTETQYF.

This clone was observed a few times. The chain has TRBV28 and TRBJ1-1; 7 bases match TRBD1. Per the germline V gene, CDR1 is MDHEN and CDR2 is SYDVKM. This CDR3 region has 14 residues. The ends lost 6 bases at V and 7 bases at J; junction bases unmatched: 11. CDR3 region: CASSYTGVRGEAFF. As DNA, the CDR3 is TGTGCCAGCAGCTACACAGGGGTAAGGGGTGAAGCTTTCTTT.

The chain uses TRBV7-8 and TRBJ2-1; possible D gene TRBD2, 6 bases. Trimming pared 5 bases from V and 10 bases from J, leaving 15 bases between. Germline V gene sequence: CDR1 SGHVS, CDR2 FQNEAQ. The CDR3 has 13 residues. CDR3 nucleotide sequence: TGTGCCAGCAGCCGTGGGGCGGCGGGAGAGCAGTTCTTC. As protein: CASSRGAAGEQFF.

The V gene is TRBV28, the J gene TRBJ1-1, with 7 nucleotides matching TRBD1. V was clipped by 1 base and J by 1 base; unmatched bases: 9. The CDR3 runs 17 residues. Germline assignment: CDR1 MDHEN and CDR2 SYDVKM. The CDR3 protein is CASSLYRGRVGNTEAFF. DNA for the CDR3: TGTGCCAGCAGTTTATACAGGGGAAGAGTAGGGAACACTGAAGCTTTCTTT. The entire variable domain, with the rest obtained from reference TRBV28 and TRBJ1-1, is as follows: DVKVTQSSRYLVKRTGEKVFLECVQDMDHENMFWYRQDPGLGLRLIYFSYDVKMKEKGDIPEGYSVSREKKERFSLILESASTNQTSMYLCASSLYRGRVGNTEAFFGQGTRLTVV.

The V call is TRBV7-8, the J call TRBJ2-7; TRBD1 aligns across 9 bases. Germline V gene data show CDR1 as SGHVS and CDR2 as FQNEAQ. This CDR3 has 15 residues. J lost 3 bases, V lost 0 bases, and 3 bases had no gene match. CDR3 sequence reads: CASSLAGTGNYEQYF. The CDR3 nucleotides read TGTGCCAGCAGCTTAGCTGGGACAGGGAACTACGAGCAGTACTTC. The full variable domain, with the rest looked up from reference TRBV7-8 and TRBJ2-7, is GAGVSQSPRYKVAKRGQDVALRCDPISGHVSLFWYQQALGQGPEFLTYFQNEAQLDKSGLPSDRFFAERPEGSVSTLKIQRTQQEDSAVYLCASSLAGTGNYEQYFGPGTRLTVT.